The clone carrying this TCR beta chain came up a few times. This entry comes from a study of T-cell memory formation after mild COVID-19. TCRdb reprocessed the 5' RACE reads via MiXCR and lists one record per CDR3 protein. The data contain approximately 50,000 distinct CDR3 sequences, approximately 12% of them singletons. Trimming took off 0 bases at V and 2 bases at J, with 14 bases between the two ends. CDR3 length: 17 residues. The sequenced sample consisted of PBMCs or a T cell subset sorted from them (not recorded which). This TCR was recovered from a man aged 18-30 years who had mild COVID-19 (a few samples of this study predate the infection). Cell type and time point are not known. The chain recombines TRBV12-3 or TRBV12-4 with TRBJ2-1; D is tentatively TRBD1 or TRBD2 (6 bases each). The CDR3 loop is CASSLAEGGRAYNEQFF. CDR3 DNA sequence: TGTGCCAGCAGTTTAGCGGAGGGGGGTCGCGCCTACAATGAGCAGTTCTTC.